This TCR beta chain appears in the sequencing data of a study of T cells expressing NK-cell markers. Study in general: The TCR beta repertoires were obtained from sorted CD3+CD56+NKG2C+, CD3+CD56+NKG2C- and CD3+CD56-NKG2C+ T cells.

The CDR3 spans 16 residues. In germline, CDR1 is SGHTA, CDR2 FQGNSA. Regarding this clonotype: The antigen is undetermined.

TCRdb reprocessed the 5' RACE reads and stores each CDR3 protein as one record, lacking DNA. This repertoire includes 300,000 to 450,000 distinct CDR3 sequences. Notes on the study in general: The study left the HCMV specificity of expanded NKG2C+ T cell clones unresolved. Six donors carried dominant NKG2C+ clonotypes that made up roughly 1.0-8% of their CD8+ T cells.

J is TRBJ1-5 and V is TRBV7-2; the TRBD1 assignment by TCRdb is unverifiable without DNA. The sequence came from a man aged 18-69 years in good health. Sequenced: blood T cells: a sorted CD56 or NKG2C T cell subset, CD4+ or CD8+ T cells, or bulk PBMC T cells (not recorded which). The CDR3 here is CASSFRTTGVDQPQHF.